Listed below are T cell receptor beta chains from one sample, sequenced in a study of CD8 T cells in Susac syndrome. TCRdb redid the calling of the immunoSEQ multiplex PCR reads with MiXCR, one entry per CDR3 protein. The sample lists more than 150,000 distinct CDR3 sequences, around 94% seen once, with about 0.13% in the top ten. The specimen was CD4+ T cells from PBMCs. These receptor sequences come from a human donor in good health. Both conserved end residues are part of each CDR3. Each record gives: D gene, J gene, V gene, clone size, CDR3 length, CDR3 DNA, CDR3 protein. A D gene is named only where the DNA matches it firmly. Only some rows state a clone size, as once, few, many or a class for expanded clones.

d_call: NA; j_call: TRBJ2-2; v_call: TRBV3-1; clone_size: NA; cdr3_length: 15; cdr3_nt: TGTGCCAGCAGCATAGGGGGGATGGAGACCGGGGAGCTGTTTTTT; cdr3_aa: CASSIGGMETGELFF
d_call: NA; j_call: TRBJ2-2; v_call: TRBV9; clone_size: NA; cdr3_length: 15; cdr3_nt: TGTGCCAGCAGCGTAGGAGTCTCGAACACCGGGGAGCTGTTTTTT; cdr3_aa: CASSVGVSNTGELFF
d_call: NA; j_call: TRBJ1-2; v_call: TRBV30; clone_size: NA; cdr3_length: 14; cdr3_nt: TGTGCCTGGAGTGCCCACCGGGTATTCTATGGCTACACCTTC; cdr3_aa: CAWSAHRVFYGYTF
d_call: NA; j_call: TRBJ1-4; v_call: TRBV29-1; clone_size: once; cdr3_length: 13; cdr3_nt: TGCAGCGTTGGAAGCAGGCTTGGTGAAAAACTGTTTTTT; cdr3_aa: CSVGSRLGEKLFF
d_call: NA; j_call: TRBJ1-6; v_call: TRBV20-1; clone_size: NA; cdr3_length: 14; cdr3_nt: TGCAGTGCTAGAGATGTCAGGGGCCTTTCACCCCTCCACTTT; cdr3_aa: CSARDVRGLSPLHF
d_call: TRBD1; j_call: TRBJ2-5; v_call: TRBV12-3/TRBV12-4; clone_size: NA; cdr3_length: 15; cdr3_nt: TGTGCCAGCAGTTTTCGGACAGGGTTTGTCGAGACCCAGTACTTC; cdr3_aa: CASSFRTGFVETQYF
d_call: TRBD1; j_call: TRBJ1-3; v_call: TRBV12-3/TRBV12-4; clone_size: NA; cdr3_length: 15; cdr3_nt: TGTGCCAGCAGCCCGACAGGGTATAGTGGAAACACCATATATTTT; cdr3_aa: CASSPTGYSGNTIYF
d_call: NA; j_call: TRBJ1-1; v_call: TRBV20-1; clone_size: NA; cdr3_length: 10; cdr3_nt: TGCAGTGCGGCACAGGAGGAAGCTTTCTTT; cdr3_aa: CSAAQEEAFF
d_call: NA; j_call: TRBJ1-1; v_call: TRBV7-3; clone_size: NA; cdr3_length: 14; cdr3_nt: TGTGCCAGCAGCGCGGGACGGGAAGGCTCTGAAGCTTTCTTT; cdr3_aa: CASSAGREGSEAFF
d_call: NA; j_call: TRBJ2-5; v_call: TRBV7-3; clone_size: NA; cdr3_length: 14; cdr3_nt: TGTGCCCGCCCCGTGGCAGGGGAGGTGGAGACCCAGTACTTC; cdr3_aa: CARPVAGEVETQYF
d_call: TRBD1; j_call: TRBJ1-1; v_call: TRBV29-1; clone_size: NA; cdr3_length: 13; cdr3_nt: TGCAGCGTTTGGGACAGGGGTTCCACTGAAGCTTTCTTT; cdr3_aa: CSVWDRGSTEAFF
d_call: TRBD2; j_call: TRBJ2-1; v_call: TRBV3-1; clone_size: NA; cdr3_length: 15; cdr3_nt: TGTGCCAGCAAGGGACTAGCGGGGGGTTACAATGAGCAGTTCTTC; cdr3_aa: CASKGLAGGYNEQFF
d_call: NA; j_call: TRBJ2-1; v_call: TRBV20-1; clone_size: once; cdr3_length: 14; cdr3_nt: TGCAGTGCTTTCAGTAGCGGCTCCTACAATGAGCAGTTCTTC; cdr3_aa: CSAFSSGSYNEQFF
d_call: NA; j_call: TRBJ1-1; v_call: TRBV7-9; clone_size: NA; cdr3_length: 15; cdr3_nt: TGTGCCAGCAGCTTCGTCAGGGGAAGGAAGACTGAAGCTTTCTTT; cdr3_aa: CASSFVRGRKTEAFF
d_call: TRBD1; j_call: TRBJ2-7; v_call: TRBV20-1; clone_size: few; cdr3_length: 11; cdr3_nt: TGCAGTGCTCGACAGGGCTACGAGCAGTACTTC; cdr3_aa: CSARQGYEQYF
d_call: NA; j_call: TRBJ2-3; v_call: TRBV20-1; clone_size: NA; cdr3_length: 14; cdr3_nt: TGCAGTGCTAACCGGGACTCAAGCACAGATACGCAGTATTTT; cdr3_aa: CSANRDSSTDTQYF
d_call: NA; j_call: TRBJ2-4; v_call: TRBV6-1; clone_size: NA; cdr3_length: 17; cdr3_nt: TGTGCCAGCTCTCGAAAGGAAACAGTCCTCCCCAAAAACATTCAGTACTTC; cdr3_aa: CASSRKETVLPKNIQYF
d_call: NA; j_call: TRBJ2-5; v_call: TRBV20-1; clone_size: NA; cdr3_length: 15; cdr3_nt: TGCAGTGCTAGAAAAACAGCCGCTCCCCAAGAGACCCAGTACTTC; cdr3_aa: CSARKTAAPQETQYF
d_call: NA; j_call: TRBJ2-5; v_call: TRBV28; clone_size: NA; cdr3_length: 14; cdr3_nt: TGTGCCAGCACCCCAAGAAAGGGGCGAGAGACCCAGTACTTC; cdr3_aa: CASTPRKGRETQYF
d_call: TRBD2; j_call: TRBJ2-1; v_call: TRBV20-1; clone_size: once; cdr3_length: 15; cdr3_nt: TGCAGTGCTAGGAGTTATAGCGGGGGGGCCAATGAGCAGTTCTTC; cdr3_aa: CSARSYSGGANEQFF
d_call: TRBD2; j_call: TRBJ2-5; v_call: TRBV20-1; clone_size: NA; cdr3_length: 14; cdr3_nt: TGCAGTCCCGGGGGGGCAGCGGGTCAAGAGACCCAGTACTTC; cdr3_aa: CSPGGAAGQETQYF
d_call: NA; j_call: TRBJ2-7; v_call: TRBV10-3; clone_size: NA; cdr3_length: 12; cdr3_nt: TGTGCCATCAGTCCCGGGACCCACGAGCAGTACTTC; cdr3_aa: CAISPGTHEQYF
d_call: TRBD2; j_call: TRBJ2-3; v_call: TRBV29-1; clone_size: NA; cdr3_length: 14; cdr3_nt: TGCAGCGTTGAACGCGGGAGGGGCACAGATACGCAGTATTTT; cdr3_aa: CSVERGRGTDTQYF
d_call: NA; j_call: TRBJ1-2; v_call: TRBV29-1; clone_size: NA; cdr3_length: 11; cdr3_nt: TGCAGCGTTGAGGTTTACTATGGCTACACCTTC; cdr3_aa: CSVEVYYGYTF
d_call: NA; j_call: TRBJ1-1; v_call: TRBV30; clone_size: NA; cdr3_length: 14; cdr3_nt: TGTGCCTGGAGTCCGTCTAGAGTGAACACTGAAGCTTTCTTT; cdr3_aa: CAWSPSRVNTEAFF
d_call: TRBD1; j_call: TRBJ1-2; v_call: TRBV12-3/TRBV12-4; clone_size: NA; cdr3_length: 13; cdr3_nt: TGTGCCAGCAGTTTGGGGACAGGGAGAGGCTACACCTTC; cdr3_aa: CASSLGTGRGYTF
d_call: NA; j_call: TRBJ2-5; v_call: TRBV20-1; clone_size: NA; cdr3_length: 10; cdr3_nt: TGCAGTGCTTTCCTAGAGACCCAGTACTTC; cdr3_aa: CSAFLETQYF
d_call: NA; j_call: TRBJ2-5; v_call: TRBV27; clone_size: NA; cdr3_length: 15; cdr3_nt: TGTGCCAGCAGAACCCGGAACGGACTGCAAGAGACCCAGTACTTC; cdr3_aa: CASRTRNGLQETQYF
d_call: NA; j_call: TRBJ2-3; v_call: TRBV12-3/TRBV12-4; clone_size: NA; cdr3_length: 12; cdr3_nt: TGTGCCAGCAGTCCGGCCACAGATACGCAGTATTTT; cdr3_aa: CASSPATDTQYF
d_call: NA; j_call: TRBJ1-1; v_call: TRBV20-1; clone_size: NA; cdr3_length: 11; cdr3_nt: TGCAGTGGGTCGGGAGGCCCTGAAGCTTTCTTT; cdr3_aa: CSGSGGPEAFF
d_call: NA; j_call: TRBJ1-5; v_call: TRBV19; clone_size: NA; cdr3_length: 14; cdr3_nt: TGTGCCAGTAGTAGTCCAGGGGGCAATCAGCCCCAGCATTTT; cdr3_aa: CASSSPGGNQPQHF
d_call: NA; j_call: TRBJ1-5; v_call: TRBV20-1; clone_size: NA; cdr3_length: 14; cdr3_nt: TGCAGTGCTAGAGCAACTCTTGGCAATCAGCCCCAGCATTTT; cdr3_aa: CSARATLGNQPQHF
d_call: NA; j_call: TRBJ1-5; v_call: TRBV7-2; clone_size: NA; cdr3_length: 15; cdr3_nt: TGTGCCAGCAGCTTAGGGCAAGTTAGCAATCAGCCCCAGCATTTT; cdr3_aa: CASSLGQVSNQPQHF
d_call: NA; j_call: TRBJ2-5; v_call: TRBV5-1; clone_size: NA; cdr3_length: 15; cdr3_nt: TGCGCCAGCAGCTTGCAAGGACAGTTACAAGAGACCCAGTACTTC; cdr3_aa: CASSLQGQLQETQYF
d_call: NA; j_call: TRBJ1-2; v_call: TRBV3-1; clone_size: NA; cdr3_length: 15; cdr3_nt: TGTGCCAGCAGCCAACACGGGCTCCCCGAGGGTGGCTACACCTTC; cdr3_aa: CASSQHGLPEGGYTF
d_call: NA; j_call: TRBJ2-5; v_call: TRBV4-3; clone_size: NA; cdr3_length: 12; cdr3_nt: TGCGCCAGCAGCCAAGATTGGGAGACCCAGTACTTC; cdr3_aa: CASSQDWETQYF
d_call: NA; j_call: TRBJ2-1; v_call: TRBV9; clone_size: NA; cdr3_length: 14; cdr3_nt: TGTGCCAGCAGCGTAGGAACAGTTTACAATGAGCAGTTCTTC; cdr3_aa: CASSVGTVYNEQFF
d_call: NA; j_call: TRBJ2-7; v_call: TRBV7-2; clone_size: once; cdr3_length: 12; cdr3_nt: TGTGCCAGCGGGGGGGCCTCCTACGAGCAGTACTTC; cdr3_aa: CASGGASYEQYF
d_call: TRBD2; j_call: TRBJ2-3; v_call: TRBV4-2; clone_size: NA; cdr3_length: 16; cdr3_nt: TGTGCCAGCAGCCAAGACAGCGGGGGGGCACCAGATACGCAGTATTTT; cdr3_aa: CASSQDSGGAPDTQYF
d_call: NA; j_call: TRBJ2-7; v_call: TRBV3-1; clone_size: NA; cdr3_length: 12; cdr3_nt: TGTGCCAGCAGCATGACAGGGAGGGAGCAGTACTTC; cdr3_aa: CASSMTGREQYF
d_call: NA; j_call: TRBJ1-6; v_call: TRBV7-9; clone_size: NA; cdr3_length: 15; cdr3_nt: TGTGCCAGCAGCTTGGGCAGCTCCTATAATTCACCCCTCCACTTT; cdr3_aa: CASSLGSSYNSPLHF
d_call: NA; j_call: TRBJ2-7; v_call: TRBV7-2; clone_size: NA; cdr3_length: 15; cdr3_nt: TGTGCCAGCAGCTTAGTATCGGTCGGCGTCGACGAGCAGTACTTC; cdr3_aa: CASSLVSVGVDEQYF
d_call: NA; j_call: TRBJ1-5; v_call: TRBV28; clone_size: NA; cdr3_length: 12; cdr3_nt: TGTGCCAGCAGTTTGTTGGGTCAGCCCCAGCATTTT; cdr3_aa: CASSLLGQPQHF
d_call: NA; j_call: TRBJ1-2; v_call: TRBV6-1; clone_size: NA; cdr3_length: 12; cdr3_nt: TGTGCCAGCAGTCGGGGGCCGGAGGGCTACACCTTC; cdr3_aa: CASSRGPEGYTF
d_call: TRBD1; j_call: TRBJ2-7; v_call: TRBV20-1; clone_size: NA; cdr3_length: 14; cdr3_nt: TGCAGTGCTGGTGGACAGGGGGCTGCCTACGAGCAGTACTTC; cdr3_aa: CSAGGQGAAYEQYF